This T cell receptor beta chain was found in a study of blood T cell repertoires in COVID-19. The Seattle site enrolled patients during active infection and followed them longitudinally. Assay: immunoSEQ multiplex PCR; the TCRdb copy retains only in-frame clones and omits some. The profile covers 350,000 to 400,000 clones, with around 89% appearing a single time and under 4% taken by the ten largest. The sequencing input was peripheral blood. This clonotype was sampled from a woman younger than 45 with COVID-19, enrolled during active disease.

CDR3 loop: CASSLDWTPNEKLFF. Written as DNA, the CDR3 is TGCGCCAGCAGCCTAGACTGGACACCTAATGAAAAACTGTTTTTT. This chain links TRBV4-3 with TRBJ1-4, with TRBD1 as a possible D gene (5 bases). The germline V gene has CDR1 LGHNA and CDR2 YSLEER. This CDR3 is built from 15 residues. The V end lost 4 bases, the J end lost 3 bases, and 12 bases lay between the germline ends.